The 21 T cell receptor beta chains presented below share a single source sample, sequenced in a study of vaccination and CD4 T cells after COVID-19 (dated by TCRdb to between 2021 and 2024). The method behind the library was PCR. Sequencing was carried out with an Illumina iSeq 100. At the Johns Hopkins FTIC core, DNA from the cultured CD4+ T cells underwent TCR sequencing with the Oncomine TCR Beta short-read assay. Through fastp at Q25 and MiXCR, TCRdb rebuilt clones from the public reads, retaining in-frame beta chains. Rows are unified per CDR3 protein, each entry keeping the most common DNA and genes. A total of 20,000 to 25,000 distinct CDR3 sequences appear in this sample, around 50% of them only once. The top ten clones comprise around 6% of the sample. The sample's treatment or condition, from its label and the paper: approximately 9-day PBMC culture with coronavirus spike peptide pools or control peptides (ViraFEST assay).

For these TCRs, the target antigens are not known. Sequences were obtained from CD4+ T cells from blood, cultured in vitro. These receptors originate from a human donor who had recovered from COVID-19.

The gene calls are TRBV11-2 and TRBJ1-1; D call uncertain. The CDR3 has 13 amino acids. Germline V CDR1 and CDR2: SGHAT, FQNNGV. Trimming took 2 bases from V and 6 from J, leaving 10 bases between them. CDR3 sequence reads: CASSLNRPAEAFF. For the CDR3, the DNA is TGTGCCAGCAGCTTAAACAGACCCGCTGAAGCTTTCTTT.

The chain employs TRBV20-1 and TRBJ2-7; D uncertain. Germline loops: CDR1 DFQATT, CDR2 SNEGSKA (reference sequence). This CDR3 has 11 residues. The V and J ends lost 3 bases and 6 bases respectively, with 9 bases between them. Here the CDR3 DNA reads TGCAGTGCTAGTTCAGGAGTCGAGCAGTACTTC. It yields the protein CSASSGVEQYF.

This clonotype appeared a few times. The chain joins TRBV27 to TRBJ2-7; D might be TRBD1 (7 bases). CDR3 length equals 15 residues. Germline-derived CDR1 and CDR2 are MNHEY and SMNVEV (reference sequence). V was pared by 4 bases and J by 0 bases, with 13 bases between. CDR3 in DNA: TGTGCCAGCAGTTGGGGGGACAGTTTCTCCTACGAGCAGTACTTC. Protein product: CASSWGDSFSYEQYF.

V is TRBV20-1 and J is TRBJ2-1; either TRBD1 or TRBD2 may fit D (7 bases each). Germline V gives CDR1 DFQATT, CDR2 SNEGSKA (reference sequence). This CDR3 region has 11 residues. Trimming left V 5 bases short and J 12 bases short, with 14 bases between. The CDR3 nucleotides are TGCAGTGCTGAGGAGCGGGACAGGCAGTTCTTC. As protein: CSAEERDRQFF.

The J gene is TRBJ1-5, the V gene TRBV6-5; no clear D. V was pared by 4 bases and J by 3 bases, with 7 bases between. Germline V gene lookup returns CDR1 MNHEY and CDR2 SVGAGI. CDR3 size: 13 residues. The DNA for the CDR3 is TGTGCCAGCAGTTGGGGAGTCAATCAGCCCCAGCATTTT. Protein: CASSWGVNQPQHF.

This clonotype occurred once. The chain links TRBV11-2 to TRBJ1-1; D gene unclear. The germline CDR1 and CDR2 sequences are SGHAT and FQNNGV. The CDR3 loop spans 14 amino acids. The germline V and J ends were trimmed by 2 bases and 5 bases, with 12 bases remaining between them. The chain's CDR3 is CASSLIEGGTEAFF. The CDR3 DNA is TGTGCCAGCAGCTTAATCGAGGGCGGGACTGAAGCTTTCTTT. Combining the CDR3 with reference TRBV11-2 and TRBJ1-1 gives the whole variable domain EAGVAQSPRYKIIEKRQSVAFWCNPISGHATLYWYQQILGQGPKLLIQFQNNGVVDDSQLPKDRFSAERLKGVDSTLKIQPAKLEDSAVYLCASSLIEGGTEAFFGQGTRLTVV.

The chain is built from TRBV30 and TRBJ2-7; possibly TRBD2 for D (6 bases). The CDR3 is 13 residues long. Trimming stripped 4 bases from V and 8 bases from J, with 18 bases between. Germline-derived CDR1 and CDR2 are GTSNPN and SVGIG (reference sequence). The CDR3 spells CAWTKRREYKQYF. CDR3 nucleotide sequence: TGTGCCTGGACCAAGAGGAGGGAATATAAGCAGTACTTC.

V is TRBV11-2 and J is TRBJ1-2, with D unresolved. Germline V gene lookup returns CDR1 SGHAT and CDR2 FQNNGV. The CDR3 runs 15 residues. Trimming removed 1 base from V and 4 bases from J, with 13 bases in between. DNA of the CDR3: TGTGCCAGCAGCTTAGGCCAGAGACCTACCTATGGCTACACCTTC. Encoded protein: CASSLGQRPTYGYTF.

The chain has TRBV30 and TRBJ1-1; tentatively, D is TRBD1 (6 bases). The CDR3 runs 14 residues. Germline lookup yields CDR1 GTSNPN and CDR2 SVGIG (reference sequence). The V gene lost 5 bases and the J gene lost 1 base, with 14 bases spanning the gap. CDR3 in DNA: TGTGCCTGGTCCCTGGGACACGCGAACACTGAAGCTTTCTTT. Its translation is CAWSLGHANTEAFF. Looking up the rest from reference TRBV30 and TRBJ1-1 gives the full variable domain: SQTIHQWPATLVQPVGSPLSLECTVEGTSNPNLYWYRQAAGRGLQLLFYSVGIGQISSEVPQNLSASRPQDRQFILSSKKLLLSDSGFYLCAWSLGHANTEAFFGQGTRLTVV.

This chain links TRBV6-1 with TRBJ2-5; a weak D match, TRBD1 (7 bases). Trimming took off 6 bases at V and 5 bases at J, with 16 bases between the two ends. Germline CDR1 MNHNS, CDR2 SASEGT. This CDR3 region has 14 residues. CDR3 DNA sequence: TGTGCCAGCAGCTTGGAGGGGGCGTGGGAGACCCAGTACTTC. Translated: CASSLEGAWETQYF.

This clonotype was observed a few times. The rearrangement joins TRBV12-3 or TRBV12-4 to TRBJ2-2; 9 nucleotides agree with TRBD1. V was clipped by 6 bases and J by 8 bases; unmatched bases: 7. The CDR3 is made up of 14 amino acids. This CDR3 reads CASRPGQGEGELFF. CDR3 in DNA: TGTGCCAGCAGACCGGGACAGGGAGAAGGGGAGCTGTTTTTT.

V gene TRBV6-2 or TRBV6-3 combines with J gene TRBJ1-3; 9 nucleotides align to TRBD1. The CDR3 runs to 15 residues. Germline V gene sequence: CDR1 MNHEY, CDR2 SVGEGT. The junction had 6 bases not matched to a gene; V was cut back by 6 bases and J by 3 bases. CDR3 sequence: CASSEGTGFGNTIYF. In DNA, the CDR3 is TGTGCCAGCAGCGAAGGGACAGGGTTTGGAAACACCATATATTTT.

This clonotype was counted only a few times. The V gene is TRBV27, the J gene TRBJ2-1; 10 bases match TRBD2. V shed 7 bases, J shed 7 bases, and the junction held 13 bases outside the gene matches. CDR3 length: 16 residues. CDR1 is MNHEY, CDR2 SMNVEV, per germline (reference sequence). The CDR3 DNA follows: TGTGCCAGCACCGAGGTAGCGGGAGGATCTTGGAATGAGCAGTTCTTC. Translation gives CASTEVAGGSWNEQFF.

The CDR3 nucleotides read TGTGCCAGCATGGACCCGGACAGAGAAGAGACCCAGTACTTC. Translated, it gives CASMDPDREETQYF. The chain carries TRBV2 and TRBJ2-5; TRBD1 might be the D (6 bases). CDR3 size: 14 residues. V lost 7 bases, J lost 3 bases, and 15 bases lay in between. CDR1 is SNHLY and CDR2 is FYNNEI in the germline V gene.

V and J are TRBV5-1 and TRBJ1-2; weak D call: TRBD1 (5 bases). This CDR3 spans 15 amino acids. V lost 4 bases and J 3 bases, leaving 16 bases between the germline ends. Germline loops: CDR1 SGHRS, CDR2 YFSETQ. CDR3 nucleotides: TGCGCCAGCAGCAGTGGCGCGGGACGGGACTATGGCTACACCTTC. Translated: CASSSGAGRDYGYTF.

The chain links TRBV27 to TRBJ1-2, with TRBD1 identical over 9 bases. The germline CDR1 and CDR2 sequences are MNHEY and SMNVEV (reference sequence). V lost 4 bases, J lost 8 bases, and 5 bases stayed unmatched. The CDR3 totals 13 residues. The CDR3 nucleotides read TGTGCCAGCAGTTACCGGACAGGGGAGGGCTACACCTTC. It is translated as CASSYRTGEGYTF.

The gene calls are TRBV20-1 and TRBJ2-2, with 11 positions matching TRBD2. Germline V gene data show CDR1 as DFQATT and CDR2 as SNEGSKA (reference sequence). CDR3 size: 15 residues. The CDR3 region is CSVRLAGRNTGELFF. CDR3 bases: TGCAGCGTCAGACTAGCGGGACGCAACACCGGGGAGCTGTTTTTT.

CDR3 nucleotides: TGTGCCAGCAGCCCCCTAGCGGGAGGTGGAGATACGCAGTATTTT. Amino acids: CASSPLAGGGDTQYF. The J gene is TRBJ2-3, the V gene TRBV2; 11 bases are a match to TRBD2. From germline, CDR1 is SNHLY and CDR2 FYNNEI. Losses at the gene ends were 6 bases for V and 5 bases for J; bases not matched to a gene: 7. CDR3 size: 15 residues.

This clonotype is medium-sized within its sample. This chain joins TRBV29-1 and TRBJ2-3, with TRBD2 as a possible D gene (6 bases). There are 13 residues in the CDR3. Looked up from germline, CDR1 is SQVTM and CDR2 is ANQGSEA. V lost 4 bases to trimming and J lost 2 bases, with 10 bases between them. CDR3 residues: CSVVGGTTDTQYF. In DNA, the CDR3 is TGCAGCGTTGTTGGGGGGACCACAGATACGCAGTATTTT.

Written as DNA, the CDR3 is TGTGCCAGCAGGCAGCCGGGACAGGGGAATCAGCCCCAGCATTTT. Translation: CASRQPGQGNQPQHF. This rearrangement joins TRBV6-2 or TRBV6-3 to TRBJ1-5; 10 bases line up with TRBD1. The germline CDR1 and CDR2 sequences are MNHEY and SVGEGT. The CDR3 has 15 residues. With 6 bases clipped from V and 4 bases from J, the junction kept 6 bases outside the gene matches.

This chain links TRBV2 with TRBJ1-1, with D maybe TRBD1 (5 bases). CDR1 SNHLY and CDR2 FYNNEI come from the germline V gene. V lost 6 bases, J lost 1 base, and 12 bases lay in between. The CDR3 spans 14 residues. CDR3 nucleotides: TGTGCCAGCAGCGGGACGGTCCAGAACACTGAAGCTTTCTTT. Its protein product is CASSGTVQNTEAFF.